One sample yielded the 30 T cell receptor beta chains listed below, sequenced in a study of cytomegalovirus exposure and HLA in healthy donors. Assay used: immunoSEQ multiplex PCR; TCRdb lists only in-frame clones, some missing. The table has 150,000 to 200,000 clones, roughly 81% seen once. Sequencing used PBMCs. The receptor set was obtained from a woman aged 30 to 39 in good health and CMV-seronegative.

The V gene is TRBV27, the J gene TRBJ2-7, with D perhaps matching TRBD2 (5 bases). The V gene lost 7 bases and the J gene lost 2 bases, with 9 bases spanning the gap. The V gene's germline CDR1 is MNHEY and CDR2 SMNVEV (reference sequence). This CDR3 is 12 amino acids long. In nucleotides, the CDR3 is TGTGCCAGCATCAGCGGTGCCTACGAGCAGTACTTC. Translated: CASISGAYEQYF.

This chain connects TRBV28 to TRBJ2-2, with D uncertain. The V gene's germline CDR1 is MDHEN and CDR2 SYDVKM. The CDR3 length is 13 residues. V was trimmed by 6 bases and J by 0 bases, leaving 5 bases between them. The CDR3 region is CASRLTNTGELFF. DNA for the CDR3: TGTGCCAGCAGACTCACGAACACCGGGGAGCTGTTTTTT.

The J gene is TRBJ2-2, the V gene TRBV2; 9 nucleotides line up with TRBD1. Trimming at V came to 9 bases and at J to 0 bases, leaving 5 bases not matched to a gene. The CDR3 has 15 residues. Per the germline V gene, CDR1 is SNHLY and CDR2 is FYNNEI. Here the CDR3 reads CARTQGASNTGELFF. The DNA for the CDR3 is TGTGCCAGGACACAGGGGGCTTCGAACACCGGGGAGCTGTTTTTT.

J is TRBJ1-2 and V is TRBV19; 7 bases align to TRBD1. The V gene end was trimmed by 3 bases and the J gene end by 3 bases; junction bases not matched to a gene: 7. The CDR3 length is 15 residues. Germline CDR1 and CDR2: LNHDA and SQIVND (reference sequence). The CDR3 is CASSISSGGDYGYTF. In DNA form, the CDR3 reads TGTGCCAGTAGTATTAGCTCAGGGGGAGACTATGGCTACACCTTC. Full variable domain (rest looked up from reference TRBV19 and TRBJ1-2): DGGITQSPKYLFRKEGQNVTLSCEQNLNHDAMYWYRQDPGQGLRLIYYSQIVNDFQKGDIAEGYSVSREKKESFPLTVTSAQKNPTAFYLCASSISSGGDYGYTFGSGTRLTVV.

This clone was recorded once. This CDR3 is CASSPLDSFHEQYF. CDR3 bases: TGCGCCAGCAGCCCGCTGGACAGTTTCCACGAGCAGTACTTC. The J gene is TRBJ2-7, the V gene TRBV5-1, with D possibly matching TRBD1 (6 bases). The V end was cut by 4 bases, the J end by 5 bases, with 16 bases between. The V gene's germline CDR1 is SGHRS and CDR2 YFSETQ. The CDR3 has 14 residues.

The rearrangement uses TRBV5-1 and TRBJ2-7; 7 bases are a match to TRBD1. The CDR3 loop spans 14 amino acids. Germline loops: CDR1 SGHRS, CDR2 YFSETQ. Unmatched junction bases numbered 11, after V lost 6 bases and J lost 5 bases. The CDR3 spells CASMPDRDIHEQYF. CDR3 nucleotide sequence: TGCGCCAGCATGCCCGACAGGGATATCCACGAGCAGTACTTC.

The rearrangement uses TRBV19 and TRBJ1-3; 8 nucleotides match TRBD1. CDR1 and CDR2 from the germline V gene are LNHDA and SQIVND (reference sequence). V was pared by 8 bases and J by 7 bases, with 10 bases of the junction left unmatched. The CDR3 loop spans 14 amino acids. CDR3 coding DNA: TGTGCCAGTTCTTCGGACAGGGAAAGGAACACCATATATTTT. This sequence encodes CASSSDRERNTIYF.

The rearrangement uses TRBV6-1 and TRBJ2-3, with 7 bases that match TRBD2. V gave up 9 bases and J gave up 0 bases; unmatched junction bases: 6. There are 14 residues in the CDR3. The V gene's germline CDR1 is MNHNS and CDR2 SASEGT. CDR3 loop: CASARGVSTDTQYF. The CDR3, as DNA: TGTGCCAGTGCCCGGGGGGTTAGCACAGATACGCAGTATTTT.

V usage is TRBV2 and J usage is TRBJ1-5; no clear D. This CDR3 is 14 amino acids long. The V end was cut by 8 bases, the J end by 0 bases, with 11 bases between. From germline, CDR1 is SNHLY and CDR2 FYNNEI. Here the CDR3 reads CASGLGDSNQPQHF. CDR3 nucleotide sequence: TGTGCCAGCGGGCTGGGAGATAGCAATCAGCCCCAGCATTTT.

The chain recombines TRBV6-5 with TRBJ2-7; maybe TRBD1 (5 bases). CDR3 size: 11 residues. Germline V lookup: CDR1 MNHEY, CDR2 SVGAGI. Trimming took 10 bases from V and 6 from J, leaving 13 bases between them. Here the CDR3 reads CATFLGLEQYF. DNA for the CDR3: TGTGCCACCTTCCTGGGGCTCGAGCAGTACTTC.

V usage is TRBV6-1 and J usage is TRBJ1-1; TRBD1 might be the D (6 bases). Per germline, CDR1 MNHNS and CDR2 SASEGT. Trimming removed 5 bases at V and 0 bases at J, with 10 bases between. This CDR3 has 14 amino acids. CDR3 nucleotide sequence: TGTGCCAGCAGTTTAGGACAGCTGAACACTGAAGCTTTCTTT. Protein: CASSLGQLNTEAFF.

This chain connects TRBV11-2 to TRBJ2-3, with 8 bases aligning to TRBD1. The CDR3 spans 15 residues. CDR1 and CDR2 (germline): SGHAT, FQNNGV. V dropped 1 base and J dropped 6; count of bases not matched to a gene: 6. This CDR3 reads CASSLGGQGVDTQYF. CDR3 coding DNA: TGTGCCAGCAGCTTAGGAGGACAGGGAGTCGATACGCAGTATTTT.

Points on this clone: The same CDR3 can be traced to other DNA sequences in this sample. The rearrangement links TRBV30 to TRBJ2-1, with 9 positions matching TRBD2. J gave up 3 bases and V 0 bases, and 0 bases lay outside the gene matches. Germline CDR1 GTSNPN, CDR2 SVGIG (reference sequence). The CDR3 is 14 amino acids. CDR3: CAWSVLAGYNEQFF. As DNA, the CDR3 is TGTGCCTGGAGTGTACTAGCGGGCTACAATGAGCAGTTCTTC.

The CDR3 DNA reads as TGTGCCAGCAGAAGCACAGGGAACACTGAAGCTTTCTTT. Translating gives CASRSTGNTEAFF. The chain carries TRBV7-9 and TRBJ1-1; possible D gene TRBD1, 5 bases. V lost 6 bases and J lost 1, with 9 bases in between. CDR3 length equals 13 residues. Germline CDR1 is SEHNR and CDR2 is FQNEAQ (reference sequence). The variable domain in full, completed from reference TRBV7-9 and TRBJ1-1, reads DTGVSQNPRHKITKRGQNVTFRCDPISEHNRLYWYRQTLGQGPEFLTYFQNEAQLEKSRLLSDRFSAERPKGSFSTLEIQRTEQGDSAMYLCASRSTGNTEAFFGQGTRLTVV.

The rearrangement joins TRBV7-6 to TRBJ2-1, with TRBD1 identical over 7 bases. V lost 6 bases, J lost 3 bases, and 11 bases stayed unmatched. This CDR3 is built from 16 residues. Germline V gives CDR1 SGHVS, CDR2 FNYEAQ. Here the CDR3 DNA reads TGTGCCAGCAGACAAAATACCGGGACAGTCTACAATGAGCAGTTCTTC. Protein product: CASRQNTGTVYNEQFF.

The chain carries TRBV4-1 and TRBJ1-1, with TRBD1 identical over 9 bases. The CDR3 spans 14 residues. V dropped 2 bases and J dropped 3; count of bases not matched to a gene: 1. Per germline, CDR1 MGHRA and CDR2 YSYEKL. The CDR3 DNA is TGCGCCAGCAGCCAATGGACAGGGGACACTGAAGCTTTCTTT. Its translation is CASSQWTGDTEAFF.

The chain recombines TRBV9 with TRBJ1-1; 8 positions match TRBD1. Germline loops: CDR1 SGDLS, CDR2 YYNGEE. This CDR3 contains 14 residues. Trimming cost V 0 bases and J 7 bases; bases outside gene matches: 5. CDR3 residues: CASSVAGGAVEAFF. The CDR3 bases are TGTGCCAGCAGCGTAGCAGGGGGCGCCGTTGAAGCTTTCTTT. Together with reference TRBV9 and TRBJ1-1, the CDR3 gives the full variable domain: DSGVTQTPKHLITATGQRVTLRCSPRSGDLSVYWYQQSLDQGLQFLIQYYNGEERAKGNILERFSAQQFPDLHSELNLSSLELGDSALYFCASSVAGGAVEAFFGQGTRLTVV.

This chain links TRBV28 with TRBJ1-6; weak D call: TRBD1 (5 bases). This CDR3 contains 14 residues. Germline V lookup: CDR1 MDHEN, CDR2 SYDVKM. Trimming took 5 bases from V and 9 from J, leaving 14 bases between them. CDR3 in amino acids: CASSNQGRSSPLHF. The CDR3 nucleotides read TGTGCCAGCAGTAACCAGGGCCGTTCTTCACCCCTCCACTTT.

The table lists this clone with a few counts. The gene calls are TRBV4-1 and TRBJ1-2, with 8 bases that match TRBD1. J was trimmed by 6 bases and V by 1 base; bases with no gene match: 10. The CDR3 totals 16 residues. Germline V gene lookup returns CDR1 MGHRA and CDR2 YSYEKL. CDR3 in amino acids: CASSQVRATGVDGYTF. CDR3 in DNA: TGCGCCAGCAGCCAAGTCAGGGCGACAGGGGTGGATGGCTACACCTTC.

The sample holds one count of this clone. This chain joins TRBV29-1 and TRBJ1-2; TRBD1 aligns across 8 bases. V shed 8 bases and J 3 bases; nucleotides not matched to a gene: 8. This CDR3 comprises 13 residues. Per the germline V gene, CDR1 is SQVTM and CDR2 is ANQGSEA. CDR3 nucleotides: TGCAGCACCTCCAGGGGGCTAGACTATGGCTACACCTTC. Translation gives CSTSRGLDYGYTF.

The V call is TRBV13, the J call TRBJ2-7; TRBD2 might be the D (6 bases). The germline gives CDR1 PRHDT, CDR2 FYEKMQ (reference sequence). There are 16 residues in the CDR3. V was clipped by 2 bases and J by 2 bases, with 16 bases between them. The CDR3 DNA sequence: TGTGCCAGCAGCTTAAAGAGAACTAGCAGAACCTACGAGCAGTACTTC. Translated, it gives CASSLKRTSRTYEQYF.

V and J are TRBV5-6 and TRBJ1-1; D might be TRBD1 (6 bases). The CDR3 contains 14 residues. Trimming cost V 5 bases and J 6 bases, with 17 bases left between them. From germline, CDR1 is SGHDT and CDR2 YYEEEE. CDR3 loop: CASRQEGGESEAFF. DNA of the CDR3: TGTGCCAGCAGGCAAGAAGGGGGGGAGTCTGAAGCTTTCTTT. The whole variable domain, filled in from reference TRBV5-6 and TRBJ1-1, reads DAGVTQSPTHLIKTRGQQVTLRCSPKSGHDTVSWYQQALGQGPQFIFQYYEEEERQRGNFPDRFSGHQFPNYSSELNVNALLLGDSALYLCASRQEGGESEAFFGQGTRLTVV.

This sequence joins TRBV4-1 and TRBJ2-5; 11 bases are a match to TRBD2. Trimming cost V 5 bases and J 2 bases; bases outside gene matches: 7. This CDR3 has 16 residues. Germline CDR1 is MGHRA and CDR2 is YSYEKL. As DNA, the CDR3 is TGCGCCAGCAGCGACGGAATAGCGGGAGGGCAAGAGACCCAGTACTTC. Protein product: CASSDGIAGGQETQYF.

J is TRBJ2-3 and V is TRBV6-5; possibly TRBD1 for D (5 bases). CDR3 length: 12 residues. Germline assignment: CDR1 MNHEY and CDR2 SVGAGI. With 5 bases removed from V and 5 bases from J, the gap between germline ends came to 8 bases. The CDR3 is CASSTGLDTQYF. In DNA, the CDR3 is TGTGCCAGCAGTACAGGATTAGATACGCAGTATTTT.

CDR3 nucleotide sequence: TGCGCCAGCAGCTTAGACAGGGGGCTATACAATGAGCAGTTCTTC. Its translation is CASSLDRGLYNEQFF. The chain carries TRBV5-1 and TRBJ2-1; 10 bases fit TRBD1. Germline CDR1 SGHRS, CDR2 YFSETQ. V lost 2 bases, J lost 4 bases, and 3 bases stayed unmatched. This CDR3 has 15 amino acids.

J is TRBJ2-3 and V is TRBV11-2; 8 positions match TRBD2. J gave up 5 bases and V 0 bases, and 13 bases lay outside the gene matches. Germline V gene data show CDR1 as SGHAT and CDR2 as FQNNGV. This CDR3 spans 18 amino acids. CDR3 amino acids: CASSLDWLGGTSRDTQYF. As DNA, the CDR3 is TGTGCCAGCAGCTTAGATTGGTTGGGCGGGACTAGTAGAGATACGCAGTATTTT.

This clone came up a few times. The CDR3 protein is CASSLQGGWEQYF. The CDR3 DNA is TGTGCCAGCAGCCTACAGGGGGGCTGGGAGCAGTACTTC. This chain joins TRBV27 and TRBJ2-7, with 8 bases lining up with TRBD1. V gave up 6 bases and J gave up 7 bases; unmatched junction bases: 8. Per the germline V gene, CDR1 is MNHEY and CDR2 is SMNVEV (reference sequence). The CDR3 consists of 13 residues.

The V and J genes are TRBV4-1 and TRBJ1-4; tentatively, D is TRBD1 (6 bases). This CDR3 has 15 amino acids. V lost 1 base to trimming and J lost 5 bases, with 11 bases between them. In germline, CDR1 is MGHRA, CDR2 YSYEKL. Written as DNA, the CDR3 is TGCGCCAGCAGCCAAGTACCGACAGGAAATGAAAAACTGTTTTTT. Protein sequence: CASSQVPTGNEKLFF.

The chain couples TRBV6-5 to TRBJ2-1; D might be TRBD2 (6 bases). V was shortened by 6 bases and J by 0 bases, with 12 bases between the two germline ends. Germline CDR1 is MNHEY and CDR2 is SVGAGI. CDR3 size: 15 residues. The CDR3 DNA follows: TGTGCCAGCAGCTACGGGAGAAGCTCCTACAATGAGCAGTTCTTC. Translation: CASSYGRSSYNEQFF.

The J gene is TRBJ2-2, the V gene TRBV30; 8 nucleotides align to TRBD1. From germline, CDR1 is GTSNPN and CDR2 SVGIG (reference sequence). This CDR3 region has 13 residues. Trimming removed 3 bases from V and 6 bases from J; junction bases left unmatched: 3. CDR3 bases: TGTGCCTGGAGGCTACAGGGGGCCGGGGAGCTGTTTTTT. This gives the protein CAWRLQGAGELFF.